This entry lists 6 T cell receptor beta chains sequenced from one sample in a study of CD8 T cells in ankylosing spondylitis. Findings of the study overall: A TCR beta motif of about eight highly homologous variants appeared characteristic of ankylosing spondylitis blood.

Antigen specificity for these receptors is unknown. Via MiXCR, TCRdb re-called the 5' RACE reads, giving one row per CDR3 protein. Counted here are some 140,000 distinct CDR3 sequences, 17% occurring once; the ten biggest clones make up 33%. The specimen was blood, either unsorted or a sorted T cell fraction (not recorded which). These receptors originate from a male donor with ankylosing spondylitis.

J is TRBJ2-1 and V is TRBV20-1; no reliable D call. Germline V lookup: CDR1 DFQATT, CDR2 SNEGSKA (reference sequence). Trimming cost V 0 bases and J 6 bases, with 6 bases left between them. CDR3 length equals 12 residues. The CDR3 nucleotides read TGCAGTGCTAGAGATCCCCCCAATGAGCAGTTCTTC. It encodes CSARDPPNEQFF.

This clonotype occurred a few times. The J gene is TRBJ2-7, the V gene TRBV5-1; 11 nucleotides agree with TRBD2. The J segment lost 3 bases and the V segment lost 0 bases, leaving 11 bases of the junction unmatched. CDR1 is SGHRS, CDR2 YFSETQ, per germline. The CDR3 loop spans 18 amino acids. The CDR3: CASSLVTSGKLKDYEQYF. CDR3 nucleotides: TGCGCCAGCAGCTTGGTGACTAGCGGGAAACTGAAAGACTACGAGCAGTACTTC.

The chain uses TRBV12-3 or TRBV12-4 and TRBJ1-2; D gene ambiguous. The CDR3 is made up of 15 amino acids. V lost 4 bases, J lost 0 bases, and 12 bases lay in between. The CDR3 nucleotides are TGTGCCAGCAGTTCTACCAGGAGGGCTAACTATGGCTACACCTTC. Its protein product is CASSSTRRANYGYTF.

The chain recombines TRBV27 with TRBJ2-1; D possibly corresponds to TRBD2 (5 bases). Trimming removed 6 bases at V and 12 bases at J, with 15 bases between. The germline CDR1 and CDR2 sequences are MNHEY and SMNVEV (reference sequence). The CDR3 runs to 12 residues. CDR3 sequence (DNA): TGTGCCAGCAGAGGCACCCACGGGGTGCAGTTCTTC. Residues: CASRGTHGVQFF.

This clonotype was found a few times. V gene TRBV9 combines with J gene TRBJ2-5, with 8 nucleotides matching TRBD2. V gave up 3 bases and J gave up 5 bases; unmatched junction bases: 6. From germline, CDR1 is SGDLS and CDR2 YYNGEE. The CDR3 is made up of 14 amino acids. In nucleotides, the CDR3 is TGTGCCAGCAGCGAAGCGGGAGTGCGTGAGACCCAGTACTTC. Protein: CASSEAGVRETQYF.

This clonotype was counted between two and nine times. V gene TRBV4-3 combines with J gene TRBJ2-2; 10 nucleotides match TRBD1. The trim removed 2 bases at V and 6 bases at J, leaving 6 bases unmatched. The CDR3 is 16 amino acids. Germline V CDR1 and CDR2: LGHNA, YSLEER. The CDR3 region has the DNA TGCGCCAGCAGCCAACAAACCGGGACAGGGGCCGGGGAGCTGTTTTTT. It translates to CASSQQTGTGAGELFF.